A single sample gave rise to the 28 T cell receptor beta chains below, sequenced in a study of a mutant IDH1 vaccine in newly diagnosed glioma. For these receptors, no antigen is known. This sample's time point: week 5, during vaccination. Every vaccine dose comprised 300 ug of mutant IDH1 20-mer peptide plus topical imiquimod. Profiled with immunoSEQ multiplex PCR; TCRdb holds only in-frame clones, not every one. The top ten hold less than 6% of the sample, which has approximately 11,000 clones, more than 75% seen once. The source was PBMCs, collected from a glioma patient whose treatment included an IDH1 peptide vaccine. These receptors all stem from a woman in her 40s with glioma. Some clones in this sample may be carry-over from other donors' samples.

The rearrangement links TRBV6-5 to TRBJ1-6; 7 nucleotides align to TRBD1. The CDR3 runs 14 residues. V lost 5 bases to trimming and J lost 10 bases; unmatched junction nucleotides: 8. Germline V gene sequence: CDR1 MNHEY, CDR2 SVGAGI. The CDR3 protein is CASSHDRAGSPLHF. CDR3 coding DNA: TGTGCCAGCAGTCATGACAGGGCCGGATCACCCCTCCACTTT.

The rearrangement links TRBV18 to TRBJ2-5; possibly TRBD1 or TRBD2 for D (5 bases each). Germline assignment: CDR1 KGHSH and CDR2 LQKENI. The V and J ends lost 0 bases and 5 bases respectively, with 7 bases between them. This CDR3 region has 13 residues. Written as DNA, the CDR3 is TGTGCCAGCTCACCACCGAGGGGTGAGACCCAGTACTTC. It specifies CASSPPRGETQYF.

The gene calls are TRBV7-2 and TRBJ2-1; no clear D gene. The CDR3 has 12 residues. V lost 3 bases and J lost 6, with 6 bases in between. CDR1 is SGHTA and CDR2 is FQGNSA in the germline V gene. The CDR3 bases are TGTGCCAGCAGCTTGCTGAGCAATGAGCAGTTCTTC. The encoded protein is CASSLLSNEQFF.

The chain has TRBV6-4 and TRBJ2-1; 10 bases line up with TRBD2. CDR1 is MRHNA and CDR2 is SNTAGT in the germline V gene. There are 14 residues in the CDR3. After removal of 3 bases from V and 7 bases from J, the junction contained 3 bases not matched to a gene. The CDR3 region has the DNA TGTGCCAGCAGTGAGTCTAGCGGGAGTAATGAGCAGTTCTTC. It codes for CASSESSGSNEQFF.

The chain is built from TRBV28 and TRBJ1-2, with D unresolved. This CDR3 has 17 amino acids. Germline CDR1 and CDR2: MDHEN and SYDVKM. Deletions cut 4 bases from V and 2 bases from J, with 20 bases between. CDR3 in amino acids: CASSSGGKGSQNYGYTF. The CDR3 DNA is TGTGCCAGCAGTTCCGGTGGGAAGGGCAGCCAAAACTATGGCTACACCTTC.

The V and J genes are TRBV7-8 and TRBJ1-4; 9 nucleotides match TRBD1. Per the germline V gene, CDR1 is SGHVS and CDR2 is FQNEAQ. The V segment lost 6 bases and the J segment 5 bases; nucleotides outside the gene matches: 4. There are 14 residues in the CDR3. The CDR3 reads CASRSDRGNEKLFF. The CDR3 nucleotides read TGTGCCAGCAGATCGGACAGGGGAAATGAAAAACTGTTTTTT.

This sequence joins TRBV2 and TRBJ1-5; 10 nucleotides align to TRBD1. Germline CDR1 is SNHLY and CDR2 is FYNNEI. The CDR3 is 14 amino acids. The V and J ends lost 3 bases and 5 bases, in that order; junction bases with no gene match: 1. Here the CDR3 reads CASSEGQGYQPQHF. CDR3 sequence (DNA): TGTGCCAGCAGTGAGGGACAGGGGTATCAGCCCCAGCATTTT. The whole variable domain, remainder taken from reference TRBV2 and TRBJ1-5, is EPEVTQTPSHQVTQMGQEVILRCVPISNHLYFYWYRQILGQKVEFLVSFYNNEISEKSEIFDDQFSVERPDGSNFTLKIRSTKLEDSAMYFCASSEGQGYQPQHFGDGTRLSIL.

The rearrangement uses TRBV2 and TRBJ2-1, with TRBD1 identical over 11 bases. Trimming removed 6 bases from V and 8 bases from J; junction bases left unmatched: 9. The germline V gene encodes CDR1 SNHLY and CDR2 FYNNEI. This CDR3 spans 15 amino acids. The CDR3: CASRVWDRGVDEQFF. The CDR3 DNA sequence: TGTGCCAGCAGAGTATGGGACAGGGGGGTGGATGAGCAGTTCTTC.

The chain couples TRBV7-8 to TRBJ2-7, with 7 bases matching TRBD1. With V trimmed by 5 bases and J by 7 bases, 11 bases remained unmatched. The CDR3 is 14 amino acids. Per germline, CDR1 SGHVS and CDR2 FQNEAQ. For the CDR3, the DNA is TGTGCCAGCAGCAAATCCGACAGGGTGGGTGAGCAGTACTTC. Residues: CASSKSDRVGEQYF.

The gene calls are TRBV7-2 and TRBJ2-1; TRBD2 is a possible D gene (7 bases). CDR1 and CDR2 from the germline V gene are SGHTA and FQGNSA. V was cut by 4 bases and J by 2 bases, with 12 bases left in between. The CDR3 sequence is 15 residues long. In nucleotides, the CDR3 is TGTGCCAGCAGCTCCAGGGGAGGGCCCTACAATGAGCAGTTCTTC. Amino acids: CASSSRGGPYNEQFF.

The rearrangement links TRBV4-1 to TRBJ1-2; D is uncertain. CDR1 is MGHRA and CDR2 is YSYEKL in the germline V gene. Trimming left V 1 base short and J 3 bases short, with 12 bases between. The CDR3 runs to 15 residues. The CDR3 DNA is TGCGCCAGCAGCCAAGGATGGAGCCTTGACTATGGCTACACCTTC. Its protein product is CASSQGWSLDYGYTF.

CDR3 residues: CASSSRGDSPLHF. The CDR3 nucleotides are TGTGCCAGTAGTTCCAGGGGTGATTCACCCCTCCACTTT. The genes are TRBV19 and TRBJ1-6; D possibly corresponds to TRBD1 (6 bases). This CDR3 contains 13 residues. In germline, CDR1 is LNHDA, CDR2 SQIVND (reference sequence). The germline V and J ends were trimmed by 5 bases and 8 bases, with 10 bases remaining between them.

This clone came up once. The chain has TRBV29-1 and TRBJ1-1; D possibly corresponds to TRBD1 (5 bases). V was pared by 5 bases and J by 4 bases, with 20 bases between. From germline, CDR1 is SQVTM and CDR2 ANQGSEA. CDR3 length equals 15 residues. CDR3 protein: CSVKVTRGVSTEAFF. CDR3 DNA sequence: TGCAGCGTTAAGGTCACCCGGGGCGTCAGCACTGAAGCTTTCTTT.

The rearrangement links TRBV19 to TRBJ1-5; D gene ambiguous. The germline V gene encodes CDR1 LNHDA and CDR2 SQIVND (reference sequence). Trimming took off 7 bases at V and 7 bases at J, with 23 bases between the two ends. The CDR3 consists of 16 residues. This CDR3 is CASNQLHGLREQPQHF. CDR3 nucleotides: TGTGCCAGTAACCAACTCCACGGACTAAGGGAACAGCCCCAGCATTTT.

J is TRBJ1-3 and V is TRBV2, with 11 bases fitting TRBD1. The CDR3 contains 15 residues. Germline V gives CDR1 SNHLY, CDR2 FYNNEI. The junction had 1 base not matched to a gene; V was cut back by 6 bases and J by 0 bases. In DNA, the CDR3 is TGTGCCAGCAGCGGACAGGGGGCCTCTGGAAACACCATATATTTT. Encoded protein: CASSGQGASGNTIYF. The full variable domain, completed using reference TRBV2 and TRBJ1-3, is EPEVTQTPSHQVTQMGQEVILRCVPISNHLYFYWYRQILGQKVEFLVSFYNNEISEKSEIFDDQFSVERPDGSNFTLKIRSTKLEDSAMYFCASSGQGASGNTIYFGEGSWLTVV.

This chain connects TRBV7-9 to TRBJ2-7, with D maybe TRBD2 (5 bases). The length of the CDR3 is 14 residues. V lost 1 base, J lost 2 bases, and 9 bases lay in between. The germline gives CDR1 SEHNR, CDR2 FQNEAQ (reference sequence). The CDR3 DNA reads TGTGCCAGCAGCTTAGGGGGAGAGGCCTACGAGCAGTACTTC. This sequence encodes CASSLGGEAYEQYF.

This rearrangement joins TRBV5-1 to TRBJ1-1; the D is unclear. Looked up from germline, CDR1 is SGHRS and CDR2 is YFSETQ. This CDR3 comprises 14 residues. V was trimmed by 4 bases and J by 0 bases, leaving 10 bases between them. The CDR3 protein is CASSGEGMNTEAFF. The CDR3 DNA reads as TGCGCCAGCAGCGGAGAGGGAATGAACACTGAAGCTTTCTTT.

The CDR3 protein is CASSQGLSNQPQHF. The CDR3 coding sequence is TGTGCCAGCAGTCAGGGACTGAGCAATCAGCCCCAGCATTTT. The chain is built from TRBV27 and TRBJ1-5; a possible D gene is TRBD1 (5 bases). This CDR3 has 14 amino acids. Between the trimmed V and J ends, which lost 5 bases and 1 base, there was a span of 9 bases. The germline gives CDR1 MNHEY, CDR2 SMNVEV (reference sequence).

J is TRBJ1-3 and V is TRBV27; the match to TRBD1 covers 7 bases. After removal of 8 bases from V and 2 bases from J, the junction contained 6 bases not matched to a gene. The CDR3 sequence is 14 residues long. Germline V gene sequence: CDR1 MNHEY, CDR2 SMNVEV (reference sequence). In DNA form, the CDR3 reads TGTGCCAGCGGTAAGACAGGGACTGGAAACACCATATATTTT. Protein: CASGKTGTGNTIYF.

This chain connects TRBV4-1 to TRBJ1-2, with D perhaps TRBD1 (6 bases). The V gene lost 5 bases and the J gene lost 6 bases, with 16 bases spanning the gap. Germline V gene data show CDR1 as MGHRA and CDR2 as YSYEKL. The length of the CDR3 is 14 residues. The CDR3 loop is CASSESGARDGYTF. CDR3 nucleotide sequence: TGCGCCAGCAGCGAGTCGGGGGCCAGAGATGGCTACACCTTC.

The chain links TRBV29-1 to TRBJ2-1, with 9 bases that match TRBD2. Germline V gives CDR1 SQVTM, CDR2 ANQGSEA. CDR3 length: 15 amino acids. Trimming took 4 bases from V and 12 from J; bases not matched to a gene: 16. The CDR3 sequence: CSVVRGLASGTTQFF. CDR3 bases: TGCAGCGTTGTCAGGGGCTTGGCTAGCGGGACTACGCAGTTCTTC.

The J gene is TRBJ1-5, the V gene TRBV2, with 8 positions matching TRBD1. CDR1 and CDR2 (germline): SNHLY, FYNNEI. The CDR3 loop spans 15 amino acids. V gave up 7 bases and J gave up 1 base; unmatched junction bases: 6. The CDR3 sequence is CASTRTGPSNQPQHF. In nucleotides, the CDR3 is TGTGCCAGCACCCGGACAGGGCCCAGCAATCAGCCCCAGCATTTT.

The chain recombines TRBV5-1 with TRBJ1-2, with 10 bases lining up with TRBD1. V was pared by 4 bases and J by 7 bases, with 7 bases of the junction left unmatched. In germline, CDR1 is SGHRS, CDR2 YFSETQ. This CDR3 contains 14 residues. The CDR3 nucleotides are TGCGCCAGCAGCATGACAGGGGGCGCCTTTGGCTACACCTTC. It encodes CASSMTGGAFGYTF.

V gene TRBV28 combines with J gene TRBJ2-5; D not certain. CDR3 size: 13 residues. Germline CDR1 is MDHEN and CDR2 is SYDVKM. V lost 2 bases, J lost 7 bases, and 11 bases lay in between. The CDR3 sequence is CASSLVQKGTQYF. The CDR3 nucleotides read TGTGCCAGCAGTTTAGTCCAAAAGGGGACCCAGTACTTC.

The chain has TRBV30 and TRBJ1-2; maybe TRBD1 (5 bases). V was cut by 2 bases and J by 4 bases, with 14 bases left in between. The CDR3 is 14 amino acids. Germline lookup yields CDR1 GTSNPN and CDR2 SVGIG (reference sequence). The CDR3 spells CAWSPGHGGYGYTF. DNA of the CDR3: TGTGCCTGGAGTCCCGGACATGGGGGCTATGGCTACACCTTC.

The rearrangement links TRBV9 to TRBJ2-1, with TRBD1 identical over 10 bases. Germline V gene sequence: CDR1 SGDLS, CDR2 YYNGEE. The CDR3 is 16 residues long. V gave up 0 bases and J gave up 8 bases; unmatched junction bases: 8. The CDR3 DNA follows: TGTGCCAGCAGCGTAGAGACAGGGGGCGTCTTGGATGAGCAGTTCTTC. Translating gives CASSVETGGVLDEQFF.

J is TRBJ2-1 and V is TRBV2; a weak D match, TRBD2 (7 bases). Germline lookup yields CDR1 SNHLY and CDR2 FYNNEI. CDR3 length equals 14 residues. V lost 7 bases, J lost 2 bases, and 12 bases lay in between. The DNA for the CDR3 is TGTGCCAGCATCGGGGGGCCAGCCTACAATGAGCAGTTCTTC. Translating it yields CASIGGPAYNEQFF.

The chain has TRBV2 and TRBJ2-7; D may correspond to TRBD1 or TRBD2 (5 bases each). This CDR3 is built from 16 residues. Germline V CDR1 and CDR2: SNHLY, FYNNEI. Between the trimmed V and J ends, which lost 6 bases and 5 bases, there was a span of 23 bases. This CDR3 is CASSAPRGGPFHEQYF. CDR3 coding DNA: TGTGCCAGCAGCGCGCCCCGGGGCGGCCCGTTCCACGAGCAGTACTTC.